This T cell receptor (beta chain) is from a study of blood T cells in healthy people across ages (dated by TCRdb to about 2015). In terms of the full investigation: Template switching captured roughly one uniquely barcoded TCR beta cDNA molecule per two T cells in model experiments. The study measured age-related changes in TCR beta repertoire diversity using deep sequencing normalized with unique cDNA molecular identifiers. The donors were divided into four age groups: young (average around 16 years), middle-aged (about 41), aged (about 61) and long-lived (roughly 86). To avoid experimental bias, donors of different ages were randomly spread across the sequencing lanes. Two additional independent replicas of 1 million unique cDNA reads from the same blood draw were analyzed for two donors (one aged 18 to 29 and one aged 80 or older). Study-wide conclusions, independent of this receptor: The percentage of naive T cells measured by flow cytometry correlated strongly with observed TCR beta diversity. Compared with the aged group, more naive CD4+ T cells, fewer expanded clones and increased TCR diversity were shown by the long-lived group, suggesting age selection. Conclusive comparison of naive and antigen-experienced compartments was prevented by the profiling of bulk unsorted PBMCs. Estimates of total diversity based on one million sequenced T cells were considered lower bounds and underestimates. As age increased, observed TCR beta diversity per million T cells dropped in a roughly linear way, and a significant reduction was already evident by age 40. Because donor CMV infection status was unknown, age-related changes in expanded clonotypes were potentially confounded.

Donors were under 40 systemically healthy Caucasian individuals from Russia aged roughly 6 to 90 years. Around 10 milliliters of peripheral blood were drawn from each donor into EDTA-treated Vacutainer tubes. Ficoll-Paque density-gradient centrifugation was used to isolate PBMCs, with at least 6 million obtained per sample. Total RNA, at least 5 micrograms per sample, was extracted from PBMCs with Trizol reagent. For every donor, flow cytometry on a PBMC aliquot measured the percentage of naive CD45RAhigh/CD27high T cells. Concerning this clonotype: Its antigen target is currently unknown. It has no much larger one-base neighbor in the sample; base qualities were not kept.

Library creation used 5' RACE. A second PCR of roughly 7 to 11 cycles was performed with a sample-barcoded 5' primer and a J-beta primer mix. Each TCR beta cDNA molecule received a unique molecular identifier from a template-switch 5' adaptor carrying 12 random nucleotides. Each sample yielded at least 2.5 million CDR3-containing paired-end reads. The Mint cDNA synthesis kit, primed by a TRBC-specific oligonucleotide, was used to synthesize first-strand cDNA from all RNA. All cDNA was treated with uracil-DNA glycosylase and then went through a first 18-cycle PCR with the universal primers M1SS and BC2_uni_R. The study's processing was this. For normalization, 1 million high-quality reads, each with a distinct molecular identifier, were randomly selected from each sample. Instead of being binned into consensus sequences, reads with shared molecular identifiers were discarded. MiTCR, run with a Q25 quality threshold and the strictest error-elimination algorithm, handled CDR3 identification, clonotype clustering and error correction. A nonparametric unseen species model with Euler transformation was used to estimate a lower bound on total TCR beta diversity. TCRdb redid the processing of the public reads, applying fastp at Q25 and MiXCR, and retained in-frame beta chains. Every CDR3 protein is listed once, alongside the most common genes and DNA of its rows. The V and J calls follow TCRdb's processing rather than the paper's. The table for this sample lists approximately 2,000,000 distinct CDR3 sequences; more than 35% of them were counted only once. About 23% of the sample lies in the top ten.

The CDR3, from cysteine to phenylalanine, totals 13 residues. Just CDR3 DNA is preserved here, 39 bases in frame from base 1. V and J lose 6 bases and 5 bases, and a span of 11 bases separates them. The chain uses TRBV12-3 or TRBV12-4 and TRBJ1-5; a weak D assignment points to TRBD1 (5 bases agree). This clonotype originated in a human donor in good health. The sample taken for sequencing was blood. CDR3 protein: CASSPAGDQPQHF. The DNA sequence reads TGTGCCAGCAGCCCTGCGGGGGATCAGCCCCAGCATTTT.